This TCR beta chain stems from a study of T cells in Graves' hyperthyroidism and ophthalmopathy. Study-level results: Most expanded thyroid clonotypes above 0.001 also appeared in blood. Patients with ophthalmopathy were separated from those with stable hyperthyroidism by a 13 V-J model.

Researchers took RNA transcripts and amplified the TCR beta CDR3 regions from them. The HTBI primer set was used in a first-round RT-PCR of the TCR CDR3. Each CDR3 protein is one row after TCRdb ran MiXCR on the multiplex PCR reads. The sample has 250,000 to 350,000 distinct CDR3 sequences, around 17% seen once; the top ten hold around 34%. Of note for this clonotype: Antigen specificity is unknown.

The V gene lost 4 bases and the J gene lost 2 bases, with 15 bases spanning the gap. Germline V gene sequence: CDR1 MNHEY, CDR2 SMNVEV (reference sequence). The CDR3 sequence is 15 residues long. Exclusion of patients followed from uncontrolled infection, other autoimmune disease, pregnancy or lactation. Each diagnosis was grounded in clinical symptoms, serum thyroxine and TRAb, thyroid ultrasound, and orbital computed tomography. This chain joins TRBV27 and TRBJ2-7, with D perhaps TRBD1 or TRBD2 (6 bases each). The receptor comes from a man between 25 and 39 years old with Graves' hyperthyroidism. The specimen sequenced was blood. The CDR3 region is CASSYKPGATYEQYF. In DNA form, the CDR3 reads TGTGCCAGCAGTTACAAACCGGGGGCCACCTACGAGCAGTACTTC.